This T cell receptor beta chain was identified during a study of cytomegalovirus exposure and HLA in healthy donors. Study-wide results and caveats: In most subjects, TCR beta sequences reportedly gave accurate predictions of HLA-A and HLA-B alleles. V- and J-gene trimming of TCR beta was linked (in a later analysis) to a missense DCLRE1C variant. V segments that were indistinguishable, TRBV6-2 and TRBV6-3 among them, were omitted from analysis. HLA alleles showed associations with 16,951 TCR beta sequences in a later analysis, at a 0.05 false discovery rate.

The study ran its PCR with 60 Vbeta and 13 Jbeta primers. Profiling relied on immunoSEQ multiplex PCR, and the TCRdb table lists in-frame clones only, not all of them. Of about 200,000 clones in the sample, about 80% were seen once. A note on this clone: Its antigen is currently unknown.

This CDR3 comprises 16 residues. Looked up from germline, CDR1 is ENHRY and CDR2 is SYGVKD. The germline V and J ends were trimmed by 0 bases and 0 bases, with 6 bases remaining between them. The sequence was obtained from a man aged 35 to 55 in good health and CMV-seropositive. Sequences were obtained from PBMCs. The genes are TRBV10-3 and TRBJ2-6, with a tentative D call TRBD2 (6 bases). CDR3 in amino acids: CAISESGGSGANVLTF. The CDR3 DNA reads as TGTGCCATCAGTGAGTCGGGGGGCTCTGGGGCCAACGTCCTGACTTTC.